This TCR beta chain was sequenced during a study of blood T cells in healthy people across ages. A second roughly 6 to 12 cycle PCR used barcoded and J-beta primers. Unique molecular identifiers of 12 random nucleotides labeled each cDNA. TCRdb analysed the 5' RACE reads with MiXCR anew, one entry per CDR3 protein. The sample shows roughly 1.4 million distinct CDR3 sequences, around 59% of them seen only once. This clonotype was counted a few times. CDR1 and CDR2 (germline): SQVTM, ANQGSEA. CDR3 length: 13 residues. The V and J genes are TRBV29-1 and TRBJ2-5; TRBD1 aligns across 7 bases. The DNA end is more similar to TRBJ2-7, so the J call may be wrong. This TCR derives from a man between 18 and 35 years old in good health. The sequenced sample consisted of blood. Here the CDR3 reads CSVVTGPRYEQYF. The CDR3 bases are TGCAGCGTTGTGACAGGGCCAAGGTACGAGCAGTACTTC.